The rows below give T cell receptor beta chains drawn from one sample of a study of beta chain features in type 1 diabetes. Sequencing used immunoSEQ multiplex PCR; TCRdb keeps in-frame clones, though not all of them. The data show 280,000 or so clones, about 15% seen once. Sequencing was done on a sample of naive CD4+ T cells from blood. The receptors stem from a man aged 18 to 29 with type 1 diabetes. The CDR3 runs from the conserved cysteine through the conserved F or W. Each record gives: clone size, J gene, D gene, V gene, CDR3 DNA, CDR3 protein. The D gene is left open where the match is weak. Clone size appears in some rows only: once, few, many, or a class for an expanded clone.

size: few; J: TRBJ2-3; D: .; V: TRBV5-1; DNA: TGCGCCAGCAGCTTGACTAGCAGCACAGATACGCAGTATTTT; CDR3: CASSLTSSTDTQYF
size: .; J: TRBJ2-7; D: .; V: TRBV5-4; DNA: TGTGCCAGCAGCTTCGGAGCGGGCGAGCAGTACTTC; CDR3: CASSFGAGEQYF
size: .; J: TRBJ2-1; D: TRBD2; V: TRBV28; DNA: TGTGCCAGCAGTAGAGGGACTAGCGGGAACAATGAGCAGTTCTTC; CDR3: CASSRGTSGNNEQFF
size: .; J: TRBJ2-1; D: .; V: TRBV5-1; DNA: TGCGCCAGCAGCTGGTCCCCCCGCAGGGCAGAGCAGTTCTTC; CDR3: CASSWSPRRAEQFF
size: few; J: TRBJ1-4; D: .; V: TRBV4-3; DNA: TGCGCCAGCAGCCAATACGGGGCAGGGGTAGGGACTAATGAAAAACTGTTTTTT; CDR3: CASSQYGAGVGTNEKLFF
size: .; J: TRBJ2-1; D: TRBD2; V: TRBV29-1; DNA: TGCAGCGTCCGTGGGAGGGCGCGTAATGAGCAGTTCTTC; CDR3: CSVRGRARNEQFF
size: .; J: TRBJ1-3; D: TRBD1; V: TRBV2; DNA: TGTGCCAGCAGTGAAGCGACCATATCATCCCAGGGGGACTCGTTAGGAAACACCATATATTTT; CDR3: CASSEATISSQGDSLGNTIYF
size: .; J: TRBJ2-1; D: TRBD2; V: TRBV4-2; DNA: TGTGCCAGCAGCCAAGGTGTTGGAGCGGGAGGGCCGGGAGAGCAGTTCTTC; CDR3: CASSQGVGAGGPGEQFF
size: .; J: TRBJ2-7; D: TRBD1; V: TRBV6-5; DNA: TGTGCCACCGGGACAGGTATCTACGAGCAGTACTTC; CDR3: CATGTGIYEQYF
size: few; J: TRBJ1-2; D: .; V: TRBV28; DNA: TGTGCCAGCCAACCGGGGTATTTCCCTATTGGCTACACCTTC; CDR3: CASQPGYFPIGYTF
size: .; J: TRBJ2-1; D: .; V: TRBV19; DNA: TGTGCCAGTAGTAAAGGGAGGTACAATGAGCAGTTCTTC; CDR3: CASSKGRYNEQFF
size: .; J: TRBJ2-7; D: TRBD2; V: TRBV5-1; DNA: TGCGCCAGCAGCTCGGGGACTAGCGGGTCCTACGAGCAGTACTTC; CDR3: CASSSGTSGSYEQYF
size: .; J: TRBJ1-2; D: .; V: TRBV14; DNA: TGTGCCAGCAGCCAAGGAGATGATGGCTACACCTTC; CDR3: CASSQGDDGYTF
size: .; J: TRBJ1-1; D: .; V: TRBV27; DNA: TGTGCCAGCAGTTTAGAGAAGAACACTGAAGCTTTCTTT; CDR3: CASSLEKNTEAFF
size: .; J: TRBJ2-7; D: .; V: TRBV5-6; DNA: TGTGCCAGCAGCCCTGGAAGGGGGTACGAGCAGTACTTC; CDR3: CASSPGRGYEQYF
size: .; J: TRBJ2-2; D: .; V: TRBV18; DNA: TGTGCCAGCTCACCATCCACCGTTCGGGAGAACACCGGGGAGCTGTTTTTT; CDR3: CASSPSTVRENTGELFF
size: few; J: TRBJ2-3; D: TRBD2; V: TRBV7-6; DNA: TGTGCCAGCAGCTACGGCCCACCGGGACTAGCGGGGACAGATACGCAGTATTTT; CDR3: CASSYGPPGLAGTDTQYF
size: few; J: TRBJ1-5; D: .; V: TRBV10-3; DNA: TGTGCCATCAGTGAGTCGACGGTGGCAGGAAGCAATCAGCCCCAGCATTTT; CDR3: CAISESTVAGSNQPQHF
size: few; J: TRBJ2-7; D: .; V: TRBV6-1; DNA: TGTGCCAGCAGTGTTCGGGGAACTGACTCCTACGAGCAGTACTTC; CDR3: CASSVRGTDSYEQYF
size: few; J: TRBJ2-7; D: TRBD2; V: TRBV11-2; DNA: TGTGCCAGCAGCCTAGAGCGGGGGCTCTCCTACGAGCAGTACTTC; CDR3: CASSLERGLSYEQYF
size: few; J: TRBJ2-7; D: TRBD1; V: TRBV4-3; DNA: TGCGCCAGCAGCCAATCGCCGCCGGGACAGGGAAACTACGAGCAGTACTTC; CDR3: CASSQSPPGQGNYEQYF
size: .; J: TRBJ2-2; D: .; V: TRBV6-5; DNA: TGTGCCAGCAGTTACGGACTCCCAGGCTGGGAGCTGTTTTTT; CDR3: CASSYGLPGWELFF
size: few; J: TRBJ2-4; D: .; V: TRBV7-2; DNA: TGTGCCAGCAGCTTAGTAGGAGGGGACATTCAGTACTTC; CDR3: CASSLVGGDIQYF
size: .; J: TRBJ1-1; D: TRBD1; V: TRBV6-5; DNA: TGTGCCAGCACCCAGGGGGAGCGCGCTGAAGCTTTCTTT; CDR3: CASTQGERAEAFF
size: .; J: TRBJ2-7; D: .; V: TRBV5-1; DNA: TGCGCCAGCAGTCAGGTGGAGGGCAACTACGAGCAGTACTTC; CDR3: CASSQVEGNYEQYF
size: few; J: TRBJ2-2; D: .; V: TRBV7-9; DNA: TGTGCCAGCAGCTTCCTCGGGGGTCGCGGCACCGGGGAGCTGTTTTTT; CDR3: CASSFLGGRGTGELFF
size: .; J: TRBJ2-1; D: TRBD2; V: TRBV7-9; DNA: TGTGCCAGCAGCTTATCGACTAGCGGGAGGGCCACCTACAATGAGCAGTTCTTC; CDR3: CASSLSTSGRATYNEQFF
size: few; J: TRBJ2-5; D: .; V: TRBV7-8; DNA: TGTGCCAGCAGCTTAGTCAGGGCCAGTGAGACCCAGTACTTC; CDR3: CASSLVRASETQYF
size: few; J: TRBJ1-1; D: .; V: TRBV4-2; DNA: TGTGCCAGCAGCCAAGCGGGGGTATGGCGAGCTTTCTTT; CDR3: CASSQAGVWRAFF
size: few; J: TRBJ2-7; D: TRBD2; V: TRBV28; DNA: TGTGCCAGCATGCGGGGGTCCTACGAGCAGTACTTC; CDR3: CASMRGSYEQYF
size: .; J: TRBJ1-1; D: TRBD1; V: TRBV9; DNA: TGTGCCAGCAGCCGGGACAGGGGGAACACCGAAGCTTTCTTT; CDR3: CASSRDRGNTEAFF
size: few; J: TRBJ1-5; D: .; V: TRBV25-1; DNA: TGTGCCAGCAGTGATGGATACGGACTCCAGCATTTT; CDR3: CASSDGYGLQHF
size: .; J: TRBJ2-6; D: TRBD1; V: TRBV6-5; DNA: TGTGCCAGCAGTTACTCTTGGACAGGGCGAGCCAACGTCCTGACTTTC; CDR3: CASSYSWTGRANVLTF
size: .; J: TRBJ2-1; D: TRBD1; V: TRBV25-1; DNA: TGTGCCAGCAGGACCTACAGGGGGGACTACAATGAGCAGTTCTTC; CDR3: CASRTYRGDYNEQFF
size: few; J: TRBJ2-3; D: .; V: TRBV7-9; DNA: TGTGCCAGCAGCCCAGTGGCTTCAGGGCCGAGCACAGATACGCAGTATTTT; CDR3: CASSPVASGPSTDTQYF
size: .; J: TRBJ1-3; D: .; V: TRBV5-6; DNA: TGTGCCAGCAGCCTGGAGAGGCAGTTTGGAAACACCATATATTTT; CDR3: CASSLERQFGNTIYF
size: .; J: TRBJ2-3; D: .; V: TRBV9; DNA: TGTGCCAGCAGCGTTCGGGACTCCGGATGGGATACGCAGTATTTT; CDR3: CASSVRDSGWDTQYF
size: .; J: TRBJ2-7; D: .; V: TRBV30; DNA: TGTGCCTGGAATATAAGGGGCTCCTACGAGCAGTACTTC; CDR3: CAWNIRGSYEQYF
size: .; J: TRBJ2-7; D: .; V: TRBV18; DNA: TGTGCCAGCTCACCACCAGGACAAACCTCCTACGAGCAGTACTTC; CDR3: CASSPPGQTSYEQYF
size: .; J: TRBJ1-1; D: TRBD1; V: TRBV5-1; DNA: TGCGCCAGCAGCCCACTCGGACAGGGGGCTGCTGAAGCTTTCTTT; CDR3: CASSPLGQGAAEAFF
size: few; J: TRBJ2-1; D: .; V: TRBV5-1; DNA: TGCGCCAGCACCCCGGGGGTCCCCGACAATGAGCAGTTCTTC; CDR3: CASTPGVPDNEQFF